Below are 18 T cell receptor beta chains sequenced from a single sample in a study of blood T cell repertoires in COVID-19. Produced via immunoSEQ multiplex PCR; TCRdb's table is partial and in-frame only. The sample holds about 160,000 clones, roughly 84% seen once. Sequenced sample: peripheral blood. These receptors were obtained from a woman in her forties or fifties with COVID-19, enrolled during active disease.

The chain is built from TRBV28 and TRBJ2-1, with unresolved D. The germline V gene has CDR1 MDHEN and CDR2 SYDVKM. V dropped 2 bases and J dropped 0 bases, with 8 bases sitting between them. This CDR3 is 15 amino acids long. The CDR3, as DNA: TGTGCCAGCAGTTTAGACACCTACTCCTACAATGAGCAGTTCTTC. This codes for CASSLDTYSYNEQFF.

The genes are TRBV5-5 and TRBJ1-2, with D unresolved. Germline values: CDR1 SGHKS, CDR2 YYEKEE (reference sequence). V was clipped by 4 bases and J by 3 bases, with 10 bases between them. The CDR3 length is 13 residues. The CDR3 region has the DNA TGTGCCAGCAGCGAGGAGGGCCACTATGGCTACACCTTC. Amino acids: CASSEEGHYGYTF.

The CDR3 DNA reads as TGTGCCAGCACTAGGGTGGGAGGCCCCCCTGAAGCTTTCTTT. Translating gives CASTRVGGPPEAFF. V is TRBV4-2 and J is TRBJ1-1; D is unclear. CDR3 length equals 14 residues. The V gene's germline CDR1 is LGHNA and CDR2 YNFKEQ. V was trimmed by 7 bases and J by 6 bases, leaving 18 bases between them.

V and J are TRBV5-1 and TRBJ2-5; D not certain. Trimming cost V 1 base and J 1 base, with 14 bases left between them. Germline CDR1 reads SGHRS; CDR2 reads YFSETQ. The CDR3 consists of 16 residues. The CDR3 sequence: CASSLLGRVGQETQYF. The DNA for the CDR3 is TGCGCCAGCAGCTTGCTCGGTCGGGTGGGCCAAGAGACCCAGTACTTC.

The chain couples TRBV28 to TRBJ1-2, with 10 nucleotides matching TRBD1. The CDR3 sequence is 15 residues long. CDR1 MDHEN and CDR2 SYDVKM come from the germline V gene. Unmatched junction bases numbered 1, after V lost 2 bases and J lost 1 base. CDR3 loop: CASSLRDRGNYGYTF. For the CDR3, the DNA is TGTGCCAGCAGTTTACGGGACAGGGGTAACTATGGCTACACCTTC.

The CDR3 sequence is CASSLGAVNTEAFF. The CDR3 nucleotides are TGTGCCAGCAGCCTCGGAGCGGTGAACACTGAAGCTTTCTTT. J is TRBJ1-1 and V is TRBV27; D is undetermined. V was clipped by 6 bases and J by 0 bases, with 11 bases between them. Germline V gives CDR1 MNHEY, CDR2 SMNVEV (reference sequence). This CDR3 spans 14 amino acids.

This rearrangement joins TRBV3-1 (or the pseudogene TRBV3-2) to TRBJ2-5; TRBD1 matches 7 bases. J was trimmed by 2 bases and V by 5 bases; bases with no gene match: 8. From germline, CDR1 is LGHDT and CDR2 YNNKEL (reference sequence). This CDR3 is 15 amino acids long. This CDR3 is CASSSWDSYQETQYF. The CDR3 DNA follows: TGTGCCAGCAGCAGCTGGGACAGTTATCAAGAGACCCAGTACTTC.

The chain carries TRBV28 and TRBJ1-2; D is possibly TRBD1 (6 bases). Trimming removed 10 bases at V and 5 bases at J, with 11 bases between. Germline V gene lookup returns CDR1 MDHEN and CDR2 SYDVKM. The CDR3 is 11 amino acids. The CDR3 DNA sequence: TGTGCCACGGGGACACATTATGGCTACACCTTC. Translated: CATGTHYGYTF.

The rearrangement links TRBV10-3 to TRBJ2-3; D call uncertain. The V end lost 6 bases, the J end lost 2 bases, and 9 bases lay between the germline ends. CDR1 is ENHRY, CDR2 SYGVKD, per germline. The CDR3 runs to 13 residues. CDR3: CAIRPGDTDTQYF. The CDR3 coding sequence is TGTGCCATCAGACCGGGTGACACAGATACGCAGTATTTT.

V usage is TRBV6-6 and J usage is TRBJ1-2; D gene unclear. The V end lost 0 bases, the J end lost 8 bases, and 7 bases lay between the germline ends. Per germline, CDR1 MNHNY and CDR2 SVGAGI (reference sequence). The CDR3 is 12 residues long. The DNA for the CDR3 is TGTGCCAGCAGTTACTCCCCCGGGGGCTACACCTTC. It encodes CASSYSPGGYTF.

The rearrangement joins TRBV7-2 to TRBJ1-6, with 7 bases aligning to TRBD1. With 5 bases clipped from V and 7 bases from J, the junction kept 11 bases outside the gene matches. The CDR3 totals 16 residues. Germline assignment: CDR1 SGHTA and CDR2 FQGNSA. This chain's CDR3 is CASSPFAAGGNSPLHF. CDR3 DNA sequence: TGTGCCAGCAGCCCTTTTGCGGCAGGGGGGAATTCACCCCTCCACTTT.

V usage is TRBV7-2 and J usage is TRBJ1-1, with TRBD1 matching 12 bases. The V and J ends lost 5 bases and 5 bases, in that order; junction bases with no gene match: 12. Germline CDR1 reads SGHTA; CDR2 reads FQGNSA. The CDR3 is 17 amino acids. The CDR3 sequence is CASSPWGQGARGTEAFF. The CDR3 region has the DNA TGTGCCAGCAGCCCCTGGGGACAGGGGGCGCGGGGAACTGAAGCTTTCTTT.

This sequence joins TRBV6-5 and TRBJ1-3, with TRBD1 matching 9 bases. V shed 2 bases, J shed 8 bases, and the junction held 7 bases outside the gene matches. There are 15 residues in the CDR3. Per the germline V gene, CDR1 is MNHEY and CDR2 is SVGAGI. The CDR3 loop reads CASSYGQGRQDTIYF. The CDR3 DNA is TGTGCCAGCAGTTACGGACAGGGGCGCCAGGACACCATATATTTT.

This rearrangement joins TRBV11-3 to TRBJ2-1, with TRBD1 identical over 7 bases. The CDR3 contains 14 residues. V lost 5 bases to trimming and J lost 10 bases; unmatched junction nucleotides: 11. Germline-derived CDR1 and CDR2 are SGHNT and YENEEA. CDR3 protein: CASSLTTWDSEQFF. Written as DNA, the CDR3 is TGTGCCAGCAGCCTCACCACTTGGGACAGCGAGCAGTTCTTC.

The chain uses TRBV19 and TRBJ1-2; a possible D gene is TRBD1 (6 bases). V lost 7 bases and J 8 bases, leaving 14 bases between the germline ends. The CDR3 has 12 amino acids. CDR1 is LNHDA, CDR2 SQIVND, per germline (reference sequence). Written as DNA, the CDR3 is TGTGCCAGTAAGGTCCGACAGGAGGGCTACACCTTC. It translates to CASKVRQEGYTF.

The CDR3 loop is CASSSSTGTDTQYF. The CDR3 coding sequence is TGTGCCAGCAGTTCATCAACGGGGACAGATACGCAGTATTTT. The rearrangement joins TRBV6-1 to TRBJ2-3; weak D call: TRBD2 (5 bases). The CDR3 is 14 amino acids. CDR1 MNHNS and CDR2 SASEGT come from the germline V gene. V was shortened by 5 bases and J by 3 bases, with 12 bases between the two germline ends.

The chain carries TRBV28 and TRBJ2-6, with D perhaps matching TRBD1 (6 bases). Trimming left V 5 bases short and J 0 bases short, with 20 bases between. From germline, CDR1 is MDHEN and CDR2 SYDVKM. This CDR3 has 19 amino acids. CDR3 in amino acids: CASSPLGAGESSGANVLTF. In nucleotides, the CDR3 is TGTGCCAGCAGTCCACTGGGGGCAGGGGAGTCCTCTGGGGCCAACGTCCTGACTTTC. The full variable domain, its missing parts supplied by reference TRBV28 and TRBJ2-6, is DVKVTQSSRYLVKRTGEKVFLECVQDMDHENMFWYRQDPGLGLRLIYFSYDVKMKEKGDIPEGYSVSREKKERFSLILESASTNQTSMYLCASSPLGAGESSGANVLTFGAGSRLTVL.

The J gene is TRBJ2-7, the V gene TRBV6-5, with 10 bases fitting TRBD1. The V segment lost 7 bases and the J segment 3 bases; nucleotides outside the gene matches: 6. The CDR3 totals 14 residues. Germline V gives CDR1 MNHEY, CDR2 SVGAGI. Written as DNA, the CDR3 is TGTGCCAGCACCCGGGGACAGGGGAACTACGAGCAGTACTTC. Translation gives CASTRGQGNYEQYF.